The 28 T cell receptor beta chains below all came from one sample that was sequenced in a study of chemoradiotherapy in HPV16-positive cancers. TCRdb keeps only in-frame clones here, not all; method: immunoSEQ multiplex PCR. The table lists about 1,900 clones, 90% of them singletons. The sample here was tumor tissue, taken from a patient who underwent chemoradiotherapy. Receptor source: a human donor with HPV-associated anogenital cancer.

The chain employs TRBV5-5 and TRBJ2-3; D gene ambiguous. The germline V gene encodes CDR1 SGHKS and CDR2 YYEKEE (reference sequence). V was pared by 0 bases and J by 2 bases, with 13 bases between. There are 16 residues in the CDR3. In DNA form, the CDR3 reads TGTGCCAGCAGCTTGGTTGTGTCAGCTTCCACAGATACGCAGTATTTT. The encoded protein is CASSLVVSASTDTQYF. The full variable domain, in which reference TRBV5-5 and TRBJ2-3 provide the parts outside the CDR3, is DAGVTQSPTHLIKTRGQQVTLRCSPISGHKSVSWYQQVLGQGPQFIFQYYEKEERGRGNFPDRFSARQFPNYSSELNVNALLLGDSALYLCASSLVVSASTDTQYFGPGTRLTVL.

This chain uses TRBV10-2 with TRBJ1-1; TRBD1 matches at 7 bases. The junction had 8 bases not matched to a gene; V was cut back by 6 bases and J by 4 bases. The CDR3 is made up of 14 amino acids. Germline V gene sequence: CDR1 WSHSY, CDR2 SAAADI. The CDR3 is CASSLDRLFTEAFF. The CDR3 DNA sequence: TGCGCCAGCAGCCTGGACAGGCTGTTCACTGAAGCTTTCTTT.

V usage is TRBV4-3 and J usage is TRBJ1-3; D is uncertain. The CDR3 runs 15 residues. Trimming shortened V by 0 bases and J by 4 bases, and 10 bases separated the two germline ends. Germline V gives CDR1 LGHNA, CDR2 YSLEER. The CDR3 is CASSQDPAWGNTIYF. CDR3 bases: TGCGCCAGCAGCCAAGATCCGGCGTGGGGAAACACCATATATTTT.

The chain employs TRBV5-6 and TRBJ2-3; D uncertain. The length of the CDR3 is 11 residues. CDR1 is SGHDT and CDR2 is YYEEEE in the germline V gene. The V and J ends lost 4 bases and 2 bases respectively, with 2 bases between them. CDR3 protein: CASSNTDTQYF. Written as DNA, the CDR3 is TGTGCCAGCAGCAACACAGATACGCAGTATTTT.

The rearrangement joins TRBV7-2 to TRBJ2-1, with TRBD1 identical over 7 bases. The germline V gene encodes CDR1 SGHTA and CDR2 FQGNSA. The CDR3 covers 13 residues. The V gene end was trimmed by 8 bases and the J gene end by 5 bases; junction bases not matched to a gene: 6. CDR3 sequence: CASVGQRNNEQFF. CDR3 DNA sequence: TGTGCCAGCGTGGGACAGAGGAACAATGAGCAGTTCTTC.

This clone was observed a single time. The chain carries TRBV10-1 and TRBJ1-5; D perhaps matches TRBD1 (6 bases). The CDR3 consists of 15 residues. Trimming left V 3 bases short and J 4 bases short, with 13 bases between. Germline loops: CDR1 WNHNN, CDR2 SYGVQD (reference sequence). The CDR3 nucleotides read TGCGCCAGCAGTGAAAGGACAGACAAGAATCAGCCCCAGCATTTT. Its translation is CASSERTDKNQPQHF.

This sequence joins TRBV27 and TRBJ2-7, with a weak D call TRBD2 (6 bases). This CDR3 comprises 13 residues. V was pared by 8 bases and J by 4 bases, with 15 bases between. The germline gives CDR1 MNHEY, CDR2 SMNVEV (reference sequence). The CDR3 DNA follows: TGTGCCAGCGGGACCGGGACTCTATACGAGCAGTACGTC. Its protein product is CASGTGTLYEQYV.

The CDR3 here is CASGLDPGGSQYF. As DNA, the CDR3 is TGTGCTAGTGGTTTGGACCCCGGAGGGTCCCAGTACTTC. The gene calls are TRBV12-5 and TRBJ2-5; TRBD2 might be the D (6 bases). The CDR3 totals 13 residues. Germline V gives CDR1 LGHNT, CDR2 FRNRAP. Trimming cost V 1 base and J 9 bases, with 12 bases left between them.

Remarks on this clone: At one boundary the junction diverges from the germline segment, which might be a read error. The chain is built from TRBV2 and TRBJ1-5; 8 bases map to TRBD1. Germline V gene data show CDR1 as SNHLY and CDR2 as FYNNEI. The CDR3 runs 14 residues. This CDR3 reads CASRDRGSNQPQHF. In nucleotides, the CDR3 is TGTGCCAGCCGTGACAGGGGAAGCAATCAGCCCCAGCATTTT.

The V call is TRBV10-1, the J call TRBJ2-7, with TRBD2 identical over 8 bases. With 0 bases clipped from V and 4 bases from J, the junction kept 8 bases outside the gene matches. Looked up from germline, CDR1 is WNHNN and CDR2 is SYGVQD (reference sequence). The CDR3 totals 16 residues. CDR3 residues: CASSESSGGRVYEQYF. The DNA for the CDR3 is TGCGCCAGCAGTGAGTCTTCGGGAGGGCGCGTTTACGAGCAGTACTTC.

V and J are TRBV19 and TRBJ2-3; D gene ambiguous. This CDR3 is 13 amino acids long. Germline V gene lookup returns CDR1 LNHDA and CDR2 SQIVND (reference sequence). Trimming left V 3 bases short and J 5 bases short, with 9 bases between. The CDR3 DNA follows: TGTGCCAGTAGTATTGCCCCGGAAGATACGCAGTATTTT. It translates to CASSIAPEDTQYF.

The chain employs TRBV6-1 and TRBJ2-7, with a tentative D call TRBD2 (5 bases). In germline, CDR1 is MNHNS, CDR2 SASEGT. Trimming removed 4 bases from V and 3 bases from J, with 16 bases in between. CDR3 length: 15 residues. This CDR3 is CASSVNQRPIYEQYF. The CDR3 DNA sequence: TGTGCCAGCAGTGTTAATCAGCGGCCCATCTACGAGCAGTACTTC.

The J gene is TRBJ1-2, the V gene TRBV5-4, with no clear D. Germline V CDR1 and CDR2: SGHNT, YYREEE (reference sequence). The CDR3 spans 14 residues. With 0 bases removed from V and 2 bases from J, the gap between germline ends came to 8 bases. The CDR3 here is CASSLDRKNYGYTF. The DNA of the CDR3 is TGTGCCAGCAGCTTGGATCGGAAAAACTATGGCTACACCTTC.

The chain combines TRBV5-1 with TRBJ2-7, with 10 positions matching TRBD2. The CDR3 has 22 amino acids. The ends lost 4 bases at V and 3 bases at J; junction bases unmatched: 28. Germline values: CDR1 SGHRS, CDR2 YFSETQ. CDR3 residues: CASSVTGLAVGVLWPSLYEQYF. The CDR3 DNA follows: TGCGCCAGCAGCGTGACAGGACTAGCGGTGGGAGTACTGTGGCCGAGCCTCTACGAGCAGTACTTC.

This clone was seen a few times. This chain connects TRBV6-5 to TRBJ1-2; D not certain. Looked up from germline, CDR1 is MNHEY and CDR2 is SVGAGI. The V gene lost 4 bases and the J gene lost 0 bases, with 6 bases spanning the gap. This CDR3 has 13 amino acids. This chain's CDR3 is CASSWQPNYGYTF. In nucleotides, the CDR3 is TGTGCCAGCAGTTGGCAGCCTAACTATGGCTACACCTTC.

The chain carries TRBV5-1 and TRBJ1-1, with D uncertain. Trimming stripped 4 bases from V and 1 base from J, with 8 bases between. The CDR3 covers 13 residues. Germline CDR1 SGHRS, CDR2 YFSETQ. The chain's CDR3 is CASSPDGNTEAFF. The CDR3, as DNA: TGCGCCAGCAGCCCGGACGGGAACACTGAAGCTTTCTTT.

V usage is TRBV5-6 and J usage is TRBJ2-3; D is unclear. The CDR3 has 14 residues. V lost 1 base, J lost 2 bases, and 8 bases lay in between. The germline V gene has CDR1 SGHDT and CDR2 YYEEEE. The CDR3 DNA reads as TGTGCCAGCAGCTTGTTGTCTGCCACAGATACGCAGTATTTT. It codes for CASSLLSATDTQYF.

The CDR3 nucleotides are TGTGCCAGCAGCTCCCCGAATTCACCCCTCCACTTT. It codes for CASSSPNSPLHF. This sequence joins TRBV7-9 and TRBJ1-6; D gene ambiguous. CDR3 length: 12 amino acids. V was trimmed by 4 bases and J by 7 bases, leaving 5 bases between them. Per the germline V gene, CDR1 is SEHNR and CDR2 is FQNEAQ (reference sequence). Filled out from reference TRBV7-9 and TRBJ1-6, the complete variable domain reads DTGVSQNPRHKITKRGQNVTFRCDPISEHNRLYWYRQTLGQGPEFLTYFQNEAQLEKSRLLSDRFSAERPKGSFSTLEIQRTEQGDSAMYLCASSSPNSPLHFGNGTRLTVT.

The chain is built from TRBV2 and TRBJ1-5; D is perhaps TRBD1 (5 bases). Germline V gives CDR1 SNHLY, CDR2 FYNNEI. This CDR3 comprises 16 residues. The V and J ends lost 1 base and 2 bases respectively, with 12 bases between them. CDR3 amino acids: CASSEGGPGRNQPQHF. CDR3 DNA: TGTGCCAGCAGTGAAGGAGGTCCAGGGCGCAATCAGCCCCAGCATTTT.

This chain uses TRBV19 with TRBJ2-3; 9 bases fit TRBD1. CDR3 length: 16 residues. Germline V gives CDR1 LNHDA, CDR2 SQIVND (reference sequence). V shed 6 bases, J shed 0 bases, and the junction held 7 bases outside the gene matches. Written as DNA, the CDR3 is TGTGCCAGTAGACGGACAGGGGCCTCGAGCACAGATACGCAGTATTTT. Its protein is CASRRTGASSTDTQYF.

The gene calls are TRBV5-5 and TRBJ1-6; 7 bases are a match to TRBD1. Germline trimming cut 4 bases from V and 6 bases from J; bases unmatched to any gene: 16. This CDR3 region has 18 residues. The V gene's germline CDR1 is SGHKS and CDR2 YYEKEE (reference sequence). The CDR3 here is CASSPRIQQGIRNSPLHF. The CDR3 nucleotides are TGTGCCAGCAGCCCCCGAATTCAACAGGGGATCCGTAATTCACCCCTCCACTTT.

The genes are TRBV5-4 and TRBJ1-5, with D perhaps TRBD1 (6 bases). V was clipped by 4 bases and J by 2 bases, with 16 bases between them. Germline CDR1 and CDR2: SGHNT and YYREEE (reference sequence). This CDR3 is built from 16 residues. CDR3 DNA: TGTGCCAGCAGCCGAGGGGGGGCGAGAGGCAATCAGCCCCAGCATTTT. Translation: CASSRGGARGNQPQHF.

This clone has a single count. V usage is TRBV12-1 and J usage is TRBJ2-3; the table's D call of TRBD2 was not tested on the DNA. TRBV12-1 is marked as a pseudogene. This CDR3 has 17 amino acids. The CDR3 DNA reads TGTGCCAGCAGCTTTTCGGCGGGGTCTTCTAGCACAGATACGCAGTATTTT. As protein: CASSFSAGSSSTDTQYF.

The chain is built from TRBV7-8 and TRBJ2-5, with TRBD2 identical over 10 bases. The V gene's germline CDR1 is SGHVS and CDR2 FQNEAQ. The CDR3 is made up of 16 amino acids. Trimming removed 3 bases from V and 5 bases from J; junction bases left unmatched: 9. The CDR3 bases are TGTGCCAGCAGCTTCCTAGTAGCGGGAGGAAGGGAGACCCAGTACTTC. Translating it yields CASSFLVAGGRETQYF.

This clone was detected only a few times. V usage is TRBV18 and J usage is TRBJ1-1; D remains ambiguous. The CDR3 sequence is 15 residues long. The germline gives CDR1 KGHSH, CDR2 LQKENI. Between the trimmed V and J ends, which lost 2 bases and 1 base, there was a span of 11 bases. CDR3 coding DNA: TGTGCCAGCTCACCAATGCAATTTGGGAACACTGAAGCTTTCTTT. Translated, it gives CASSPMQFGNTEAFF.

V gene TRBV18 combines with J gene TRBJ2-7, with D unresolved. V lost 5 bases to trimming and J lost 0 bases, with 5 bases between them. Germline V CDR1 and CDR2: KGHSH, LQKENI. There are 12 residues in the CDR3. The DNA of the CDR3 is TGTGCCAGCTCATCCCACTCCTACGAGCAGTACGTC. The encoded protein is CASSSHSYEQYV.

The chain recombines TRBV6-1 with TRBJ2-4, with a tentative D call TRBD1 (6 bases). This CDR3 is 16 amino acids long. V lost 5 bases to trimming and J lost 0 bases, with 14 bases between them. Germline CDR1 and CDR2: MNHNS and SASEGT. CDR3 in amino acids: CASSQGTSLAKNIQYF. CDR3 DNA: TGTGCCAGCAGTCAAGGGACAAGCCTAGCCAAAAACATTCAGTACTTC.

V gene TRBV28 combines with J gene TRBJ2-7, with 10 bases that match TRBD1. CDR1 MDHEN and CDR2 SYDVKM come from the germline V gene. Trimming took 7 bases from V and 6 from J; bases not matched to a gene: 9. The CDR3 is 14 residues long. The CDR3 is CASTTAGTGAEQYV. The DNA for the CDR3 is TGTGCCAGCACCACCGCCGGGACAGGGGCCGAGCAGTACGTC.